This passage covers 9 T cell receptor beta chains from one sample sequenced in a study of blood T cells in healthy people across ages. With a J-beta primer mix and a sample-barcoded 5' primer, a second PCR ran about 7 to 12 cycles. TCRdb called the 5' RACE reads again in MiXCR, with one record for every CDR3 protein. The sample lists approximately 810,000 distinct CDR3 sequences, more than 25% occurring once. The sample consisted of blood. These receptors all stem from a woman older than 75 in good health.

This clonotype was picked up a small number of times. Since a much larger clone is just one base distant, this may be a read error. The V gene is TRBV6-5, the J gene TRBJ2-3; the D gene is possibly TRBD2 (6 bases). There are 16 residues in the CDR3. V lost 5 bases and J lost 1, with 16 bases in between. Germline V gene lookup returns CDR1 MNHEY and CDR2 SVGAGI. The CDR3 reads CASSPGSSLGTDTQYF. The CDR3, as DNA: TGTGCCAGCAGTCCCGGGAGCTCTCTTGGCACAGATACGCAGTATTTT.

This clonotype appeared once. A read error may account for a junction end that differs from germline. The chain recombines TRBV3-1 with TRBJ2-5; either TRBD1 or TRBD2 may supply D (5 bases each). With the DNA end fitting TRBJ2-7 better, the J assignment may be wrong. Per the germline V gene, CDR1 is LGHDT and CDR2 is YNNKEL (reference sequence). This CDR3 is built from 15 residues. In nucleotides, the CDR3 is TGTGCCGGCAGCCAAGAATGGGACGGATACTACGAGCAGTACTTC. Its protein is CAGSQEWDGYYEQYF.

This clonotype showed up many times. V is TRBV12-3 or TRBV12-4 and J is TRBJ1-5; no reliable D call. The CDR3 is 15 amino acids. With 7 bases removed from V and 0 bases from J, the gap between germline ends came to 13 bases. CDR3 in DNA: TGTGCCAGCACCGCCCAAATTCATAGCAATCAGCCCCAGCATTTT. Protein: CASTAQIHSNQPQHF.

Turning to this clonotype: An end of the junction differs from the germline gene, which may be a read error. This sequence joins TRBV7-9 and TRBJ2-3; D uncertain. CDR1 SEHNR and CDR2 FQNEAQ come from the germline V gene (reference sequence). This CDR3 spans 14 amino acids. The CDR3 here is CASGFSYGTDTQYF. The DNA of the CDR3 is TGTGCCAGCGGCTTTTCGTACGGTACAGATACGCAGTATTTT. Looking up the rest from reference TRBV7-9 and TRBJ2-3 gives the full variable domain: DTGVSQNPRHKITKRGQNVTFRCDPISEHNRLYWYRQTLGQGPEFLTYFQNEAQLEKSRLLSDRFSAERPKGSFSTLEIQRTEQGDSAMYLCASGFSYGTDTQYFGPGTRLTVL.

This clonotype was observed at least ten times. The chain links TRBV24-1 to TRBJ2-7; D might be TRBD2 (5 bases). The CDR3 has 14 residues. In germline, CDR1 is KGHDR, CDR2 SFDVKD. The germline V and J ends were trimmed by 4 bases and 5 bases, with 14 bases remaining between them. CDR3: CATSEDGVNHEQYF. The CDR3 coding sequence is TGTGCCACCAGTGAAGACGGGGTAAACCACGAGCAGTACTTC.

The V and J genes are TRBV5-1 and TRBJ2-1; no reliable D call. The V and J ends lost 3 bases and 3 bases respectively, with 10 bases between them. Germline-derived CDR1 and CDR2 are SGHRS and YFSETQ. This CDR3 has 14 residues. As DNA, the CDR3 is TGCGCCAGCAGCTCAAACAGAAACTACAATGAGCAGTTCTTC. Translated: CASSSNRNYNEQFF. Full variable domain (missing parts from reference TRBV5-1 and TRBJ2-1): KAGVTQTPRYLIKTRGQQVTLSCSPISGHRSVSWYQQTPGQGLQFLFEYFSETQRNKGNFPGRFSGRQFSNSRSEMNVSTLELGDSALYLCASSSNRNYNEQFFGPGTRLTVL.

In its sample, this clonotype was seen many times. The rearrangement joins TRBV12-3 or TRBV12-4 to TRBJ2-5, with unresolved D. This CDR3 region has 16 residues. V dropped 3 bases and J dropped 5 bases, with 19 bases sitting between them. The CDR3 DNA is TGTGCCAGCAGTTTGGCAAGGTACCCAATGGGGGAGACCCAGTACTTC. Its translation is CASSLARYPMGETQYF.

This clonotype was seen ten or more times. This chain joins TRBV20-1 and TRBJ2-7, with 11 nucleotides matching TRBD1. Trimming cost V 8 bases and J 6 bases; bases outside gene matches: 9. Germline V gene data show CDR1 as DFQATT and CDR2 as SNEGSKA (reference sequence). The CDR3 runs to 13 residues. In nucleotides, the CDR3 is TGCAGTTCTCCCGGACAGGGGGCGTCCGAGCAGTACTTC. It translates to CSSPGQGASEQYF.

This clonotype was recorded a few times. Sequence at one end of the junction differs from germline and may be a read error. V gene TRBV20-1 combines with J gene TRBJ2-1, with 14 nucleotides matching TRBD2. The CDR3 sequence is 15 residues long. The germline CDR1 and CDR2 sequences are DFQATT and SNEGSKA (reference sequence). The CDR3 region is CGAPTSGGAHNEQFF. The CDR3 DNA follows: TGCGGTGCTCCGACTAGCGGGGGGGCCCACAATGAGCAGTTCTTC.